The 30 T cell receptor beta chains given below trace back to one sample, sequenced in a study of immune cell composition in non-small cell lung cancer. Method: immunoSEQ multiplex PCR; TCRdb's copy keeps in-frame clones and lacks some. Here the sample spans 9,500 to 14,000 clones, about 60% being singletons. The sample consisted of lung tumor tissue. The origin of the receptors is a human donor with non-small cell lung cancer.

This clone has just one count. The chain employs TRBV9 and TRBJ2-1, with TRBD2 matching 7 bases. The V segment lost 4 bases and the J segment 2 bases; nucleotides outside the gene matches: 6. This CDR3 spans 15 amino acids. Germline loops: CDR1 SGDLS, CDR2 YYNGEE. CDR3 in amino acids: CASSQGLTPYNEQFF. In nucleotides, the CDR3 is TGTGCCAGCAGCCAGGGACTAACTCCCTACAATGAGCAGTTCTTC.

This clone was seen a single time. This chain links TRBV5-4 with TRBJ2-2; D is ambiguous. Per germline, CDR1 SGHNT and CDR2 YYREEE (reference sequence). Trimming shortened V by 0 bases and J by 1 base, and 4 bases separated the two germline ends. The CDR3 sequence is 14 residues long. This chain's CDR3 is CASSLDMNTGELFF. The CDR3 DNA is TGTGCCAGCAGCTTGGACATGAACACCGGGGAGCTGTTTTTT.

This rearrangement joins TRBV2 to TRBJ1-1; possible D gene TRBD1, 6 bases. V was cut by 7 bases and J by 4 bases, with 31 bases left in between. Germline assignment: CDR1 SNHLY and CDR2 FYNNEI. CDR3 length equals 19 residues. The CDR3 nucleotides are TGTGCCAGCACTCCGAAAAACTTATTACAGGGTTCCCCGTTCACTGAAGCTTTCTTT. Its translation: CASTPKNLLQGSPFTEAFF. The variable domain in full, with the rest retrieved from reference TRBV2 and TRBJ1-1, is EPEVTQTPSHQVTQMGQEVILRCVPISNHLYFYWYRQILGQKVEFLVSFYNNEISEKSEIFDDQFSVERPDGSNFTLKIRSTKLEDSAMYFCASTPKNLLQGSPFTEAFFGQGTRLTVV.

The genes are TRBV7-8 and TRBJ2-2; 7 bases are a match to TRBD2. The V segment lost 2 bases and the J segment 6 bases; nucleotides outside the gene matches: 9. The length of the CDR3 is 16 residues. Germline V gene lookup returns CDR1 SGHVS and CDR2 FQNEAQ. For the CDR3, the DNA is TGTGCCAGCAGCTTAATTACTAGCGTAAGCTCCGGGGAGCTGTTTTTT. As protein: CASSLITSVSSGELFF.

This chain links TRBV4-2 with TRBJ2-7, with 9 nucleotides matching TRBD2. Trimming removed 1 base from V and 2 bases from J; junction bases left unmatched: 6. Germline V gene sequence: CDR1 LGHNA, CDR2 YNFKEQ. The CDR3 contains 16 residues. CDR3 sequence reads: CASSQAVAGGTYEQYF. CDR3 coding DNA: TGTGCCAGCAGCCAAGCAGTGGCGGGAGGGACCTACGAGCAGTACTTC.

The V call is TRBV7-9, the J call TRBJ1-1; no clear D. Trimming cost V 1 base and J 5 bases, with 11 bases left between them. CDR3 length: 14 amino acids. Germline V lookup: CDR1 SEHNR, CDR2 FQNEAQ (reference sequence). In DNA form, the CDR3 reads TGTGCCAGCAGCTTAGAAGGCGGAGGGACTGAAGCTTTCTTT. Translating it yields CASSLEGGGTEAFF. Combining the CDR3 with reference TRBV7-9 and TRBJ1-1 gives the whole variable domain DTGVSQNPRHKITKRGQNVTFRCDPISEHNRLYWYRQTLGQGPEFLTYFQNEAQLEKSRLLSDRFSAERPKGSFSTLEIQRTEQGDSAMYLCASSLEGGGTEAFFGQGTRLTVV.

The CDR3 sequence is CASSLSYYEQYF. The DNA for the CDR3 is TGTGCCAGCAGCCTCTCCTACTACGAGCAGTACTTC. This chain connects TRBV5-5 to TRBJ2-7, with D unclear. There are 12 residues in the CDR3. Trimming pared 4 bases from V and 3 bases from J, leaving 8 bases between. The germline V gene has CDR1 SGHKS and CDR2 YYEKEE (reference sequence).

V usage is TRBV28 and J usage is TRBJ1-2; the D is unclear. Germline V gene sequence: CDR1 MDHEN, CDR2 SYDVKM. Trimming took off 2 bases at V and 3 bases at J, with 7 bases between the two ends. The CDR3 is made up of 13 amino acids. Here the CDR3 reads CASSLLQDYGYTF. Here the CDR3 DNA reads TGTGCCAGCAGTTTACTCCAGGACTATGGCTACACCTTC.

The rearrangement links TRBV6-5 to TRBJ1-2, with a weak D call TRBD1 (5 bases). The ends were cut back, 6 bases at V and 8 bases at J, with 19 bases in the middle. The germline V gene encodes CDR1 MNHEY and CDR2 SVGAGI. CDR3 length: 14 amino acids. The CDR3 loop is CASSPEGHPGGYTF. The CDR3 nucleotides read TGTGCCAGCAGCCCAGAAGGGCACCCAGGGGGCTACACCTTC.

In this sample, this clone turned up once. The gene calls are TRBV6-1 and TRBJ1-1, with D possibly being TRBD1 (5 bases). Trimming removed 0 bases at V and 1 base at J, with 12 bases between. The CDR3 spans 16 residues. Germline V lookup: CDR1 MNHNS, CDR2 SASEGT. The CDR3 reads CASSEARVGANTEAFF. The CDR3 nucleotides read TGTGCCAGCAGTGAAGCGCGTGTAGGGGCGAACACTGAAGCTTTCTTT.

This chain uses TRBV19 with TRBJ2-5, with 11 positions matching TRBD1. Trimming cost V 8 bases and J 5 bases; bases outside gene matches: 10. CDR3 length: 15 residues. Germline lookup yields CDR1 LNHDA and CDR2 SQIVND (reference sequence). CDR3 loop: CASSRDRGKQETQYF. The CDR3, as DNA: TGTGCCAGTTCCCGGGACAGGGGGAAGCAGGAGACCCAGTACTTC.

V usage is TRBV5-1 and J usage is TRBJ1-1; D remains ambiguous. CDR1 and CDR2 from the germline V gene are SGHRS and YFSETQ. CDR3 length equals 14 residues. V lost 0 bases to trimming and J lost 2 bases, with 8 bases between them. This CDR3 reads CASSLGGRNTEAFF. The CDR3 DNA reads as TGCGCCAGCAGCTTGGGCGGCAGAAACACTGAAGCTTTCTTT.

The sample holds one count of this clone. The V and J genes are TRBV5-1 and TRBJ1-3; unclear D gene. The germline V and J ends were trimmed by 9 bases and 2 bases, with 12 bases remaining between them. Germline V gene lookup returns CDR1 SGHRS and CDR2 YFSETQ. This CDR3 is built from 13 residues. The CDR3 nucleotides are TGCGCCACCACTGCAGGCCCTGGAAACACCATATATTTT. As protein: CATTAGPGNTIYF.

The chain links TRBV18 to TRBJ2-7; D is perhaps TRBD1 (6 bases). Deletions cut 4 bases from V and 3 bases from J, with 16 bases between. The CDR3 extends over 15 amino acids. CDR1 is KGHSH and CDR2 is LQKENI in the germline V gene. The CDR3 DNA is TGTGCCAGCTCACAATTTACAGGGTCTCACTACGAGCAGTACTTC. Amino acids: CASSQFTGSHYEQYF.

V gene TRBV7-8 combines with J gene TRBJ2-1, with TRBD1 identical over 8 bases. From germline, CDR1 is SGHVS and CDR2 FQNEAQ. Unmatched junction bases numbered 10, after V lost 5 bases and J lost 4 bases. This CDR3 has 16 amino acids. The CDR3 DNA reads TGTGCCAGCAGCCCAAACTCGGGACAGGTTTACAATGAGCAGTTCTTC. Protein sequence: CASSPNSGQVYNEQFF.

In its sample, this clone was seen a few times. The rearrangement joins TRBV10-2 to TRBJ2-4; D may be TRBD2 (5 bases). There are 13 residues in the CDR3. Trimming pared 4 bases from V and 5 bases from J, leaving 9 bases between. Germline-derived CDR1 and CDR2 are WSHSY and SAAADI. DNA of the CDR3: TGCGCCAGCAGTGTGAGCGGAGAAAACATTCAGTACTTC. This gives the protein CASSVSGENIQYF.

V and J are TRBV28 and TRBJ2-7; D might be TRBD2 (6 bases). Between the trimmed V and J ends, which lost 8 bases and 3 bases, there was a span of 14 bases. The CDR3 is 13 amino acids. In germline, CDR1 is MDHEN, CDR2 SYDVKM. DNA of the CDR3: TGTGCCAGCGACGGAGCGGGTAACTACGAGCAGTACTTC. It translates to CASDGAGNYEQYF. The variable domain in full, completed from reference TRBV28 and TRBJ2-7, reads DVKVTQSSRYLVKRTGEKVFLECVQDMDHENMFWYRQDPGLGLRLIYFSYDVKMKEKGDIPEGYSVSREKKERFSLILESASTNQTSMYLCASDGAGNYEQYFGPGTRLTVT.

Only one count was recorded for this clone. V gene TRBV18 combines with J gene TRBJ2-5; TRBD2 is a possible D gene (6 bases). Germline V gene sequence: CDR1 KGHSH, CDR2 LQKENI. The CDR3 has 14 amino acids. Deletions cut 2 bases from V and 1 base from J, with 8 bases between. The CDR3: CASSPGLSQETQYF. The CDR3 coding sequence is TGTGCCAGCTCACCAGGACTAAGCCAAGAGACCCAGTACTTC.

The CDR3 DNA reads TGTGCCAGTAGCTTGGGACAGAAAGAGACCCAGTACTTC. It yields the protein CASSLGQKETQYF. The chain is built from TRBV19 and TRBJ2-5, with 7 bases identical to TRBD1. This CDR3 has 13 amino acids. The junction had 4 bases not matched to a gene; V was cut back by 6 bases and J by 3 bases. Germline CDR1 LNHDA, CDR2 SQIVND (reference sequence).

The chain recombines TRBV5-4 with TRBJ1-5, with a possible D match to TRBD1 (5 bases). The CDR3 contains 13 residues. The germline gives CDR1 SGHNT, CDR2 YYREEE (reference sequence). CDR3 in DNA: TGTGCTACTTCGACAGCGATCAATCAGCCCCAGCATTTT. The encoded protein is CATSTAINQPQHF. Variable domain in full (rest from reference TRBV5-4 and TRBJ1-5): ETGVTQSPTHLIKTRGQQVTLRCSSQSGHNTVSWYQQALGQGPQFIFQYYREEENGRGNFPPRFSGLQFPNYSSELNVNALELDDSALYLCATSTAINQPQHFGDGTRLSIL.

This clone came up a few times. This sequence joins TRBV19 and TRBJ2-7, with D perhaps TRBD1 (6 bases). V lost 4 bases to trimming and J lost 3 bases, with 13 bases between them. The CDR3 covers 14 residues. Looked up from germline, CDR1 is LNHDA and CDR2 is SQIVND (reference sequence). This CDR3 is CASSSGQWGYEQYF. DNA for the CDR3: TGTGCCAGTAGTAGCGGACAGTGGGGCTACGAGCAGTACTTC.

This rearrangement joins TRBV7-2 to TRBJ2-1, with 9 bases aligning to TRBD1. Germline lookup yields CDR1 SGHTA and CDR2 FQGNSA. J lost 5 bases, V lost 3 bases, and 5 bases had no gene match. The CDR3 is 15 amino acids. The CDR3 loop reads CASSFTGGWDNEQFF. As DNA, the CDR3 is TGTGCCAGCAGCTTTACAGGGGGCTGGGACAATGAGCAGTTCTTC.

V and J are TRBV6-1 and TRBJ1-5, with 9 bases fitting TRBD1. The junction had 1 base not matched to a gene; V was cut back by 4 bases and J by 6 bases. CDR3 length equals 13 residues. Germline CDR1 is MNHNS and CDR2 is SASEGT. The CDR3 loop reads CASSGDRAQPQHF. CDR3 bases: TGTGCCAGCAGTGGGGACAGGGCTCAGCCCCAGCATTTT.

This clone is medium-sized in the sample. The chain carries TRBV18 and TRBJ1-2; 8 nucleotides align to TRBD1. The CDR3 extends over 14 amino acids. Germline CDR1 reads KGHSH; CDR2 reads LQKENI. With 2 bases clipped from V and 7 bases from J, the junction kept 6 bases outside the gene matches. CDR3 loop: CASSPTAGGSGYTF. The CDR3 coding sequence is TGTGCCAGCTCACCAACGGCAGGGGGCTCTGGCTACACCTTC.

The CDR3 DNA reads TGTGCCAGCAGTACCAGGCGAGAGCAGTACTTC. Amino acid sequence: CASSTRREQYF. V gene TRBV28 combines with J gene TRBJ2-7, with D unclear. This CDR3 region has 11 residues. Germline assignment: CDR1 MDHEN and CDR2 SYDVKM. V lost 5 bases, J lost 7 bases, and 9 bases lay in between.

This chain connects TRBV6-5 to TRBJ1-2; no clear D gene. CDR3 length equals 15 residues. Per germline, CDR1 MNHEY and CDR2 SVGAGI. The V end was cut by 3 bases, the J end by 7 bases, with 18 bases between. CDR3 in DNA: TGTGCCAGCAGTTATCGGCGGCCCCGAGAGGGTGGCTACACCTTC. This gives the protein CASSYRRPREGGYTF.

There are a few counts of this clone. The chain is built from TRBV7-2 and TRBJ1-2, with 7 positions matching TRBD1. Trimming took 4 bases from V and 2 from J; bases not matched to a gene: 4. The CDR3 runs 14 residues. In germline, CDR1 is SGHTA, CDR2 FQGNSA. The CDR3: CASSYRDSNYGYTF. CDR3 nucleotides: TGTGCCAGCAGCTATCGGGACAGCAACTATGGCTACACCTTC.

The chain combines TRBV5-5 with TRBJ2-5; 11 bases line up with TRBD1. Germline V gene sequence: CDR1 SGHKS, CDR2 YYEKEE (reference sequence). With 3 bases clipped from V and 5 bases from J, the junction kept 6 bases outside the gene matches. The CDR3 totals 15 residues. The CDR3 region is CASSSPGQGVETQYF. As DNA, the CDR3 is TGTGCCAGCAGCTCCCCGGGACAGGGGGTCGAGACCCAGTACTTC.

The chain uses TRBV4-2 and TRBJ1-2, with 9 bases matching TRBD1. Germline V gives CDR1 LGHNA, CDR2 YNFKEQ. The CDR3 extends over 14 amino acids. With 1 base clipped from V and 6 bases from J, the junction kept 3 bases outside the gene matches. This CDR3 is CASSQGRTGDGYTF. The DNA of the CDR3 is TGTGCCAGCAGCCAAGGAAGGACAGGGGATGGCTACACCTTC.

V and J are TRBV5-6 and TRBJ1-2; TRBD1 matches at 9 bases. The V gene's germline CDR1 is SGHDT and CDR2 YYEEEE. The CDR3 is 16 amino acids. The junction had 11 bases not matched to a gene; V was cut back by 3 bases and J by 5 bases. CDR3 DNA: TGTGCCAGCAGCTACGCCACAGGGGGCGCTGGGTATGGCTACACCTTC. Its protein product is CASSYATGGAGYGYTF.